Below, 20 T cell receptor beta chains from the same sample are listed, as sequenced in a study of control samples from healthy donors and cancer patients. The method was immunoSEQ multiplex PCR; TCRdb's version includes in-frame clones alone and lacks a portion of them. This sample yields 130,000 or so clones, of which around nine tenths are seen a single time; roughly 12% belongs to the top ten. Sequenced input: blood. These TCRs come from a man aged 25 to 40 in good health.

This clone was found a few times. The J gene is TRBJ1-1, the V gene TRBV5-5; D remains unclear. V lost 3 bases, J lost 8 bases, and 17 bases lay in between. The CDR3 is 14 residues long. Germline assignment: CDR1 SGHKS and CDR2 YYEKEE (reference sequence). CDR3 nucleotides: TGTGCCAGCAGCTACGCTTACCGGTTGGGAGAAGCTTTCTTT. This translates into CASSYAYRLGEAFF.

This clone was recorded a few times. The chain's CDR3 is CASSQDYGQANSPLHF. In nucleotides, the CDR3 is TGTGCCAGCAGCCAAGATTACGGACAGGCGAATTCACCCCTCCACTTT. This chain links TRBV3-1 (or the pseudogene TRBV3-2) with TRBJ1-6; 7 bases match TRBD1. Germline V gives CDR1 LGHDT, CDR2 YNNKEL (reference sequence). V was clipped by 0 bases and J by 7 bases; unmatched bases: 6. The CDR3 is made up of 16 amino acids.

This sequence joins TRBV18 and TRBJ1-1, with D possibly being TRBD1 (5 bases). The CDR3 extends over 14 amino acids. Looked up from germline, CDR1 is KGHSH and CDR2 is LQKENI. With 6 bases removed from V and 1 base from J, the gap between germline ends came to 12 bases. CDR3 nucleotide sequence: TGTGCCAGCTCTCCCGGGGACCAGAACACTGAAGCTTTCTTT. This codes for CASSPGDQNTEAFF.

The chain couples TRBV14 to TRBJ2-5; the D gene is possibly TRBD1 (5 bases). CDR1 is SGHDN, CDR2 FVKESK, per germline. This CDR3 spans 14 amino acids. Trimming pared 6 bases from V and 1 base from J, leaving 12 bases between. The CDR3 sequence: CASSPGQVQETQYF. CDR3 DNA sequence: TGTGCCAGCAGTCCCGGACAAGTCCAAGAGACCCAGTACTTC.

V gene TRBV30 combines with J gene TRBJ2-7; 10 nucleotides agree with TRBD2. This CDR3 is 13 amino acids long. CDR1 GTSNPN and CDR2 SVGIG come from the germline V gene (reference sequence). With 0 bases clipped from V and 6 bases from J, the junction kept 2 bases outside the gene matches. The CDR3 is CAWSVAGGREQYF. The CDR3 bases are TGTGCCTGGAGTGTAGCGGGGGGGCGCGAGCAGTACTTC.

This clone occurred once. The chain is built from TRBV11-3 and TRBJ2-2; TRBD2 might be the D (5 bases). This CDR3 contains 12 residues. The V gene's germline CDR1 is SGHNT and CDR2 YENEEA. Trimming cost V 5 bases and J 6 bases, with 7 bases left between them. The CDR3 sequence is CASSPAAGELFF. For the CDR3, the DNA is TGTGCCAGCAGCCCAGCGGCCGGGGAGCTGTTTTTT.

The table lists this clone with a few counts. The rearrangement uses TRBV19 and TRBJ1-1; possible D gene TRBD1, 6 bases. V lost 7 bases and J lost 1, with 13 bases in between. Germline CDR1 and CDR2: LNHDA and SQIVND (reference sequence). CDR3 length equals 14 residues. The CDR3, as DNA: TGTGCCAGTATCTCAGGGGAAAGGAACACTGAAGCTTTCTTT. It translates to CASISGERNTEAFF.

This chain joins TRBV5-4 and TRBJ2-1, with 11 bases fitting TRBD2. Germline trimming cut 5 bases from V and 8 bases from J; bases unmatched to any gene: 3. The CDR3 runs to 13 residues. Germline assignment: CDR1 SGHNT and CDR2 YYREEE (reference sequence). The CDR3 region is CASRLAGGHEQFF. The DNA of the CDR3 is TGTGCCAGCAGGTTAGCGGGGGGGCATGAGCAGTTCTTC.

The CDR3 DNA sequence: TGTGCCAGCAGCCCCGGACAGTCCAGCACAGATACGCAGTATTTT. Translation gives CASSPGQSSTDTQYF. The chain joins TRBV3-1 (or the pseudogene TRBV3-2) to TRBJ2-3; tentatively, D is TRBD1 (6 bases). From germline, CDR1 is LGHDT and CDR2 YNNKEL (reference sequence). Trimming left V 4 bases short and J 0 bases short, with 11 bases between. The CDR3 is 15 residues long.

The rearrangement links TRBV29-1 to TRBJ1-3; D remains ambiguous. V was trimmed by 4 bases and J by 4 bases, leaving 11 bases between them. This CDR3 contains 13 residues. CDR1 SQVTM and CDR2 ANQGSEA come from the germline V gene. CDR3 nucleotides: TGCAGCGTTGTAGGTCAGGCCGGAAACACCATATATTTT. Residues: CSVVGQAGNTIYF.

This chain's CDR3 is CASSEQPVGTGWENTIYF. The CDR3 DNA follows: TGTGCCAGCAGTGAACAACCCGTAGGGACAGGGTGGGAAAACACCATATATTTT. The chain employs TRBV6-1 and TRBJ1-3; the match to TRBD1 covers 9 bases. The CDR3 has 18 residues. The germline V gene has CDR1 MNHNS and CDR2 SASEGT. The V and J ends lost 2 bases and 6 bases, in that order; junction bases with no gene match: 14.

This clone was detected a few times. The chain carries TRBV21-1 and TRBJ1-3. TRBV21-1 is a recognized pseudogene. CDR3 length equals 19 residues. CDR3 in amino acids: CASSKGRVRERRSGNTIYF. In nucleotides, the CDR3 is TGTGCCAGCAGCAAAGGTCGGGTCAGGGAGCGACGCTCTGGAAACACCATATATTTT.

The V call is TRBV14, the J call TRBJ1-1, with no clear D. V lost 2 bases to trimming and J lost 9 bases, with 13 bases between them. This CDR3 region has 13 residues. CDR1 is SGHDN, CDR2 FVKESK, per germline. The CDR3 region is CASSQQPTAKAFF. CDR3 nucleotide sequence: TGTGCCAGCAGCCAACAGCCAACGGCGAAAGCTTTCTTT.

This clone was detected once. The J gene is TRBJ1-1, the V gene TRBV18; D remains ambiguous. Germline V gene data show CDR1 as KGHSH and CDR2 as LQKENI. V lost 0 bases and J 5 bases, leaving 10 bases between the germline ends. CDR3 length: 14 residues. CDR3 sequence reads: CASSPPSLGTEAFF. CDR3 bases: TGTGCCAGCTCACCACCCTCCCTGGGGACTGAAGCTTTCTTT.

The V call is TRBV2, the J call TRBJ1-1; D is perhaps TRBD1 (5 bases). Trimming pared 0 bases from V and 5 bases from J, leaving 7 bases between. There are 13 residues in the CDR3. Germline CDR1 SNHLY, CDR2 FYNNEI. The CDR3 sequence is CASSEARGTEAFF. In DNA, the CDR3 is TGTGCCAGCAGTGAAGCGCGGGGGACTGAAGCTTTCTTT. Together with reference TRBV2 and TRBJ1-1, the CDR3 gives the full variable domain: EPEVTQTPSHQVTQMGQEVILRCVPISNHLYFYWYRQILGQKVEFLVSFYNNEISEKSEIFDDQFSVERPDGSNFTLKIRSTKLEDSAMYFCASSEARGTEAFFGQGTRLTVV.

The chain carries TRBV10-2 and TRBJ1-6, with 7 bases fitting TRBD1. J was trimmed by 0 bases and V by 2 bases; bases with no gene match: 4. Per germline, CDR1 WSHSY and CDR2 SAAADI. This CDR3 is built from 17 residues. The CDR3 DNA sequence: TGCGCCAGCAGTGAGAAGACAGGGAGCTCCTATAATTCACCCCTCCACTTT. It translates to CASSEKTGSSYNSPLHF.

This chain uses TRBV10-3 with TRBJ1-1, with a tentative D call TRBD1 (5 bases). The CDR3 is made up of 11 amino acids. Germline assignment: CDR1 ENHRY and CDR2 SYGVKD. Trimming took off 10 bases at V and 1 base at J, with 7 bases between the two ends. CDR3 coding DNA: TGTGCCACAGGACAGAACACTGAAGCTTTCTTT. Protein product: CATGQNTEAFF.

This rearrangement joins TRBV5-1 to TRBJ2-3; D unclear. Germline-derived CDR1 and CDR2 are SGHRS and YFSETQ. V shed 2 bases and J shed 0 bases, with 19 bases lying between them. The CDR3 is 18 amino acids. In DNA form, the CDR3 reads TGCGCCAGCAGCTTCCCTTTGAAAGAGGATACTAGCACAGATACGCAGTATTTT. Protein: CASSFPLKEDTSTDTQYF.

CDR3 region: CASSPNGNTIYF. DNA for the CDR3: TGTGCCAGCTCACCGAACGGAAACACCATATATTTT. J is TRBJ1-3 and V is TRBV18; D remains unclear. The length of the CDR3 is 12 residues. Trimming pared 3 bases from V and 4 bases from J, leaving 4 bases between. Looked up from germline, CDR1 is KGHSH and CDR2 is LQKENI.

A few counts support this clone. The CDR3 DNA sequence: TGTGCCAGCAGCCAGGGAAATTCACCCCTCCACTTT. The encoded protein is CASSQGNSPLHF. The chain joins TRBV16 to TRBJ1-6; D remains unclear. The CDR3 covers 12 residues. With 3 bases removed from V and 7 bases from J, the gap between germline ends came to 4 bases. Germline CDR1 and CDR2: KGHSY and FQNENV.